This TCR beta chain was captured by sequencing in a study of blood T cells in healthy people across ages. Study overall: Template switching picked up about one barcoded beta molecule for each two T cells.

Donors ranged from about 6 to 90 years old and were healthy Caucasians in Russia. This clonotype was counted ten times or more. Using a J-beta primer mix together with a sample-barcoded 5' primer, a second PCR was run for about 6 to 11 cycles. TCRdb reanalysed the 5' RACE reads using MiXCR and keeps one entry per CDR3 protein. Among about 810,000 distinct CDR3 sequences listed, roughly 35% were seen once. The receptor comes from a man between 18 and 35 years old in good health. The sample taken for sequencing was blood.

CDR3 loop: CASSPRTVYNEQFF. The DNA of the CDR3 is TGTGCCAGCAGCCCTAGGACAGTCTACAATGAGCAGTTCTTC. V usage is TRBV2 and J usage is TRBJ2-1, with D possibly being TRBD1 (6 bases). CDR1 and CDR2 from the germline V gene are SNHLY and FYNNEI. CDR3 length equals 14 residues. Deletions cut 6 bases from V and 3 bases from J, with 12 bases between.